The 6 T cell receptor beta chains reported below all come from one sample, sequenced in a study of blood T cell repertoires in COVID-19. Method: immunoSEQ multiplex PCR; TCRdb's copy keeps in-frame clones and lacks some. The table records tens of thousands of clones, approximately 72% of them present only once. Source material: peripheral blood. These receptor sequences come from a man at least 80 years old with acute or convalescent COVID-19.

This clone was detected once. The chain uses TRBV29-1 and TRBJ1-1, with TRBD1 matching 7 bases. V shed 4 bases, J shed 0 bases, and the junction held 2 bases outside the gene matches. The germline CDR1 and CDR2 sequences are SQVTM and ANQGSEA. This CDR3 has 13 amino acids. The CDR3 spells CSVGQGLNTEAFF. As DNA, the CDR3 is TGCAGCGTTGGACAGGGATTGAACACTGAAGCTTTCTTT.

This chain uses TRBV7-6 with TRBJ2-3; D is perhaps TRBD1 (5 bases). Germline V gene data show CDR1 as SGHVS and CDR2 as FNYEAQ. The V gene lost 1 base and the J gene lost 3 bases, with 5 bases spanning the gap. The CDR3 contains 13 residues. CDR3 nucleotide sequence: TGTGCCAGCAGCTTAGACAGGACAGATACGCAGTATTTT. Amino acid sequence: CASSLDRTDTQYF.

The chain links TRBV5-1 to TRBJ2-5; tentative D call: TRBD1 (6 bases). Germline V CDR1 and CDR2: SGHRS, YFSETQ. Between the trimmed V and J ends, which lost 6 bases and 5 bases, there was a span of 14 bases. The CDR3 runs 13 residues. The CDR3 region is CASNRAPMETQYF. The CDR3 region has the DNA TGCGCCAGCAACAGGGCCCCGATGGAGACCCAGTACTTC.

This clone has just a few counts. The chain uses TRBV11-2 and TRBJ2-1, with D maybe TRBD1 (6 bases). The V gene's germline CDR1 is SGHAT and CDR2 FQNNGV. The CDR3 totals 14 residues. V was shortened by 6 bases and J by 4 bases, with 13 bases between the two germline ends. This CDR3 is CASRNRDTYNEQFF. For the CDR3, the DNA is TGTGCCAGCAGGAACCGGGACACTTACAATGAGCAGTTCTTC.

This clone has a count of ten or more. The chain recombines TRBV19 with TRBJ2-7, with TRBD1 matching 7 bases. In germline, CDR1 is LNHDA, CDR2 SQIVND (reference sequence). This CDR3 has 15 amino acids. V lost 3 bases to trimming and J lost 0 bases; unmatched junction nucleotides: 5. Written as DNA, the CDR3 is TGTGCCAGTAGTATCCGGGACAGTGTCTCCTACGAGCAGTACTTC. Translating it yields CASSIRDSVSYEQYF. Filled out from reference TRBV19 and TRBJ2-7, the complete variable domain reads DGGITQSPKYLFRKEGQNVTLSCEQNLNHDAMYWYRQDPGQGLRLIYYSQIVNDFQKGDIAEGYSVSREKKESFPLTVTSAQKNPTAFYLCASSIRDSVSYEQYFGPGTRLTVT.

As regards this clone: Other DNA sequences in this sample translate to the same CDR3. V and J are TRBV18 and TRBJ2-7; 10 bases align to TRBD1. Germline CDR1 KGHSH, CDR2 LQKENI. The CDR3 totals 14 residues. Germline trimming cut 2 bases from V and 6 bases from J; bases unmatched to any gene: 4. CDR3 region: CASSPDRGRFEQYF. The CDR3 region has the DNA TGTGCCAGCTCACCAGACAGGGGGCGGTTCGAGCAGTACTTC.